This T cell receptor beta chain emerged from a study of CD8+ T cells in alopecia areata. Study background: People stayed on tofacitinib for 6 to 18 months, then stopped the drug for 6 months. Study-level results: Persistence in scalp and blood during tofacitinib was observed for many expanded lesional clones. Scalp samples also yield sequences from resident alphabeta T cells of normal skin.

This CDR3 comprises 14 residues. From germline, CDR1 is LGHNA and CDR2 YNFKEQ. A word on this clone: What it binds is not known. Germline is not matched at one junction end, which may reflect a read error. The same CDR3 also results from other DNA sequences found in this sample.

Sequencing templates came from extracted RNA that was reverse transcribed into cDNA. Repertoires were generated with immunoSEQ multiplex PCR, while TCRdb's copy carries only in-frame clones and drops some. The sample holds about 200,000 clones, approximately 38% seen once. This sample's treatment: oral pan-JAK inhibitor, 5-10 mg twice daily. Alopecia areata patients had lesional scalp punch biopsies and peripheral blood taken from them. The sequencing here drew on CD4+ T cells sorted from blood, taken at approximately week 31, from a patient treated with tofacitinib. The sequence came from a human donor with alopecia areata. The rearrangement links TRBV4-2 to TRBJ1-2; 7 positions match TRBD1. For the CDR3, the DNA is TGTGCTAGCAGCCAAGATCAGGGGGGATATGGCTACACCTTC. Its translation: CASSQDQGGYGYTF.